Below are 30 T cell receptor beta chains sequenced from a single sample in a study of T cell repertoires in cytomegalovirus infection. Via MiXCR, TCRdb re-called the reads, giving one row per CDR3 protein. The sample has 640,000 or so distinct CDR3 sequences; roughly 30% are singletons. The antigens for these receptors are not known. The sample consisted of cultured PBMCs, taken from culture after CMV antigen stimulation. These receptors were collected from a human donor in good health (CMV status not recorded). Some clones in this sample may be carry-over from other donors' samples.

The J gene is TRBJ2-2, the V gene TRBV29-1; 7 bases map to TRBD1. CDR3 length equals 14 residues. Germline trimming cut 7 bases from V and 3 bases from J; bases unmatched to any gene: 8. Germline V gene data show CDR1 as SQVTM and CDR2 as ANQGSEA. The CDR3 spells CSGRQGTDTGELFF. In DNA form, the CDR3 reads TGCAGCGGAAGACAGGGAACGGACACCGGGGAGCTGTTTTTT.

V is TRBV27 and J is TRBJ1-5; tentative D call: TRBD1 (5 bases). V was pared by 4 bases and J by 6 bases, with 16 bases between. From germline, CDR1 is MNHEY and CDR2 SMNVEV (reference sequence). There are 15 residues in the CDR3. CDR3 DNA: TGTGCCAGCAGTTCCCAGGGAGATGGTTCTCAGCCCCAGCATTTT. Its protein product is CASSSQGDGSQPQHF.

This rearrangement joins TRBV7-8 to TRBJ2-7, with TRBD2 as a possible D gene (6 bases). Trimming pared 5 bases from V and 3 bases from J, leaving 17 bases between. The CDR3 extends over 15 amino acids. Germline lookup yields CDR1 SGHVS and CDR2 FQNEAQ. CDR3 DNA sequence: TGTGCCAGCAGCCGCCGGCCGGGACTCGACTACGAGCAGTACTTC. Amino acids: CASSRRPGLDYEQYF.

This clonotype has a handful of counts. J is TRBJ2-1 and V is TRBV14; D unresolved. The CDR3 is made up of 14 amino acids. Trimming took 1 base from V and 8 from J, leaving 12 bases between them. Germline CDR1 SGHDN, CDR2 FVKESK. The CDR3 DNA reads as TGTGCCAGCAGCCAAGTGGAAGGGTCCCATGAGCAGTTCTTC. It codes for CASSQVEGSHEQFF.

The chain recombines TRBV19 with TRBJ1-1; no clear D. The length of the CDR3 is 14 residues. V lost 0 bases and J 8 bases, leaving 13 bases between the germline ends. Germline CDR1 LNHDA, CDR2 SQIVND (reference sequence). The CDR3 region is CASSIDPRVREAFF. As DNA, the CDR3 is TGTGCCAGTAGTATAGATCCAAGGGTAAGAGAAGCTTTCTTT.

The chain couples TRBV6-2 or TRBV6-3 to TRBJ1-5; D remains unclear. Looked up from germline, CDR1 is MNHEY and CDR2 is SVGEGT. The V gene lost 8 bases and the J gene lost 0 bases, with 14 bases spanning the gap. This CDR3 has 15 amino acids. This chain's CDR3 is CASSPARYSNQPQHF. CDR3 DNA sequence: TGTGCCAGCTCCCCAGCCAGATATAGCAATCAGCCCCAGCATTTT.

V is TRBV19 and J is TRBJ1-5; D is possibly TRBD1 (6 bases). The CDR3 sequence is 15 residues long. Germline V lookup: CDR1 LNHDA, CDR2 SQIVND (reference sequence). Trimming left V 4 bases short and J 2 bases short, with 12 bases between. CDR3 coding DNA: TGTGCCAGTAGTACCGGACAGCGCCGCAATCAGCCCCAGCATTTT. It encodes CASSTGQRRNQPQHF.

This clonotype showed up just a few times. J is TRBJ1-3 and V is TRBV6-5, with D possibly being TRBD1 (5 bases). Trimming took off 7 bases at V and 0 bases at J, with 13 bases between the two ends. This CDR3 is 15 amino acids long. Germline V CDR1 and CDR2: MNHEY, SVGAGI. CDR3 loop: CASTVDSYSGNTIYF. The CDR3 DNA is TGTGCCAGCACCGTTGACAGTTACTCTGGAAACACCATATATTTT.

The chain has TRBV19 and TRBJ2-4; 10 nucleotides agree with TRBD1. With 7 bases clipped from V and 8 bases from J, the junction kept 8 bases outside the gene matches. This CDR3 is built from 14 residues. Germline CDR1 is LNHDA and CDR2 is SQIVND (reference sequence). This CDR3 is CASKAVGTGDIQYF. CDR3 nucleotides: TGTGCCAGTAAGGCCGTGGGGACAGGGGACATTCAGTACTTC.

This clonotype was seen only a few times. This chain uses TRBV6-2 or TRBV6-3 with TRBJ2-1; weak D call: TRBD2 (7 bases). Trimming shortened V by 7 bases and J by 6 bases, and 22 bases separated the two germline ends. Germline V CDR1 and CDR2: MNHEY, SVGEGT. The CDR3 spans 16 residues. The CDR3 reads CASTPRGAGASNEQFF. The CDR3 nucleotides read TGTGCCAGCACCCCCCGGGGGGCGGGGGCCAGCAATGAGCAGTTCTTC.

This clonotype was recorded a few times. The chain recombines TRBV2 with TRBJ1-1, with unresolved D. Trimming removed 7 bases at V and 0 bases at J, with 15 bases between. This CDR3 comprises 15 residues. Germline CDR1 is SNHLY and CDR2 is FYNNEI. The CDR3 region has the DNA TGTGCCAGCATAGCCGGCAGAGATATGAACACTGAAGCTTTCTTT. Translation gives CASIAGRDMNTEAFF.

The CDR3 reads CASSSAHSYGYTF. CDR3 nucleotide sequence: TGTGCCAGCAGCTCGGCCCATTCATATGGCTACACCTTC. V and J are TRBV11-2 and TRBJ1-2; D unclear. Germline V gene lookup returns CDR1 SGHAT and CDR2 FQNNGV. The CDR3 is 13 residues long. V was cut by 4 bases and J by 5 bases, with 11 bases left in between.

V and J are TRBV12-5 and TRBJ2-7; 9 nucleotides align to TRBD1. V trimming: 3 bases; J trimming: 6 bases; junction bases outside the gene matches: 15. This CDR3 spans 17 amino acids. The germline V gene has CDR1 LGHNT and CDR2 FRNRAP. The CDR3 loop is CASGFRYLGGQGGEQYF. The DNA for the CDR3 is TGTGCTAGTGGTTTCAGATACCTCGGGGGACAGGGAGGCGAGCAGTACTTC.

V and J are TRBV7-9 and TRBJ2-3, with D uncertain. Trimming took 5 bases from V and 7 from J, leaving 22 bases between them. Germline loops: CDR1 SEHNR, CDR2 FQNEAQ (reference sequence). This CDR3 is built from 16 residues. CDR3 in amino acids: CASSPGLARNSYTQYF. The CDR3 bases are TGTGCCAGCAGCCCTGGGTTGGCACGCAATAGTTATACGCAGTATTTT.

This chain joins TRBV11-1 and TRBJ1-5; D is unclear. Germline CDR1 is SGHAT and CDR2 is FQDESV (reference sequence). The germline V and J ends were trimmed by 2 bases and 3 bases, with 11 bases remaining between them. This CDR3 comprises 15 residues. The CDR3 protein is CASSLRANSNQPQHF. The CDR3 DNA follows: TGTGCCAGCAGCTTACGAGCCAACTCCAATCAGCCCCAGCATTTT.

The CDR3: CSARPGGIATNEKLFF. CDR3 in DNA: TGCAGTGCTAGGCCAGGGGGTATTGCAACTAATGAAAAACTGTTTTTT. The rearrangement joins TRBV20-1 to TRBJ1-4, with TRBD1 matching over 7 bases. The CDR3 spans 16 residues. CDR1 is DFQATT and CDR2 is SNEGSKA in the germline V gene (reference sequence). J gave up 0 bases and V 3 bases, and 7 bases lay outside the gene matches.

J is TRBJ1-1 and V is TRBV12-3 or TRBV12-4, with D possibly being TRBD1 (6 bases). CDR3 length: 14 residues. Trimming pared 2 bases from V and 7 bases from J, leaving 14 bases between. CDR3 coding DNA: TGTGCCAGCAGTTTATGGGGGCGCGAGGGTGAAGCTTTCTTT. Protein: CASSLWGREGEAFF.

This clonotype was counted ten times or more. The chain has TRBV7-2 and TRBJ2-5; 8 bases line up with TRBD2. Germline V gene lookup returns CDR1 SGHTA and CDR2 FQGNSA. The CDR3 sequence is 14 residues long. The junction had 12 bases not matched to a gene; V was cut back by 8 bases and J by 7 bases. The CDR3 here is CASRRTSLSGTQYF. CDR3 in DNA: TGTGCCAGCCGGAGGACTAGCCTATCCGGGACCCAGTACTTC.

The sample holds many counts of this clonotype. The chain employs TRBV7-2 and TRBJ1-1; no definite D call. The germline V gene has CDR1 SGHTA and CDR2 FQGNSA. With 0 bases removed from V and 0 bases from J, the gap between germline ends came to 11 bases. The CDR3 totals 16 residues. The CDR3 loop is CASSLALRNVNTEAFF. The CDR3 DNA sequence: TGTGCCAGCAGCTTAGCGCTAAGGAACGTGAACACTGAAGCTTTCTTT.

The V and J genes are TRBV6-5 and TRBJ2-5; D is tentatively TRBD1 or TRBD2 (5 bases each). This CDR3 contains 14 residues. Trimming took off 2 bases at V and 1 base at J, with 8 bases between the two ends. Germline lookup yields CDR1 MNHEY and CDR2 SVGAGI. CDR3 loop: CASSYGGFQETQYF. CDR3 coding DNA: TGTGCCAGCAGTTACGGGGGATTCCAAGAGACCCAGTACTTC.

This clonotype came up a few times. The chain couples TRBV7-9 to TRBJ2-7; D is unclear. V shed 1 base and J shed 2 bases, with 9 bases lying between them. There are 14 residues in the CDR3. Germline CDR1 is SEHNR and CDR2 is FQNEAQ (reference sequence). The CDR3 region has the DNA TGTGCCAGCAGCTTAGTAAGGGCGCCCTACGAGCAGTACTTC. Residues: CASSLVRAPYEQYF.

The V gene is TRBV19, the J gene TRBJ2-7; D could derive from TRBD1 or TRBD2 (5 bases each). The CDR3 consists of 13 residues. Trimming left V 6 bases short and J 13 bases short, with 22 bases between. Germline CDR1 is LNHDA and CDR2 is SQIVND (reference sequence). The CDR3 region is CASSSRDAPWYYF. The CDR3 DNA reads TGTGCCAGTAGCTCCCGGGACGCCCCCTGGTACTACTTC.

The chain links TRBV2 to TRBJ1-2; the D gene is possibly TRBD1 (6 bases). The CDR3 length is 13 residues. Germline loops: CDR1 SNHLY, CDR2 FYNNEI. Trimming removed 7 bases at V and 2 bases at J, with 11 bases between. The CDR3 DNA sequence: TGTGCCAGCACAAGGACAGTAAACTATGGCTACACCTTC. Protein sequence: CASTRTVNYGYTF.

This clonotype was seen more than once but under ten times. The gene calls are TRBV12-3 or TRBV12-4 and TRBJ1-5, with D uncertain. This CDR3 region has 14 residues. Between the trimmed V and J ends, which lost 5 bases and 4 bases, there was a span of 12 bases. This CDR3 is CASSPQVRNQPQHF. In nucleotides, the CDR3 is TGTGCCAGCAGTCCGCAGGTCAGGAATCAGCCCCAGCATTTT.

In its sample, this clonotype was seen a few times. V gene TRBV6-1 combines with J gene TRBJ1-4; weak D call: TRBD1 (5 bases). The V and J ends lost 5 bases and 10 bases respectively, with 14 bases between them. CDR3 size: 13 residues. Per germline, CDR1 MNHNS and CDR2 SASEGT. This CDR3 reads CASSTGTGGKLFF. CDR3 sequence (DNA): TGTGCCAGCAGTACCGGGACCGGGGGAAAACTGTTTTTT.

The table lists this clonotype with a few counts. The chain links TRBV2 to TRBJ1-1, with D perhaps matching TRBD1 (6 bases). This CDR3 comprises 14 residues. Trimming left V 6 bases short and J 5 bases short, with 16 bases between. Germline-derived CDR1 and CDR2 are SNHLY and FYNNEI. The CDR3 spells CASRRTGITTEAFF. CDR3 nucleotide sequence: TGTGCCAGCAGGAGAACAGGGATCACAACTGAAGCTTTCTTT. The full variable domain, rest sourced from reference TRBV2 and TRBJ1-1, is EPEVTQTPSHQVTQMGQEVILRCVPISNHLYFYWYRQILGQKVEFLVSFYNNEISEKSEIFDDQFSVERPDGSNFTLKIRSTKLEDSAMYFCASRRTGITTEAFFGQGTRLTVV.

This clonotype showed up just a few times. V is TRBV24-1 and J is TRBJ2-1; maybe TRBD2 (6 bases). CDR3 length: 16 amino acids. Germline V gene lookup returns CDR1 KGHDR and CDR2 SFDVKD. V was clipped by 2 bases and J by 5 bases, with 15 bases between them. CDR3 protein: CATSDSRLDMDNEQFF. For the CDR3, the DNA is TGTGCCACCAGTGATTCTAGACTAGATATGGACAATGAGCAGTTCTTC.

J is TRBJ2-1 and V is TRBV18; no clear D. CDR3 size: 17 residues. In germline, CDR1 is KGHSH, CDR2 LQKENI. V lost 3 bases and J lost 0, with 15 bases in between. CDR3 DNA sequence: TGTGCCAGCTCACCTCAAGGCCCTAGGAGCTCCTACAATGAGCAGTTCTTC. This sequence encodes CASSPQGPRSSYNEQFF.

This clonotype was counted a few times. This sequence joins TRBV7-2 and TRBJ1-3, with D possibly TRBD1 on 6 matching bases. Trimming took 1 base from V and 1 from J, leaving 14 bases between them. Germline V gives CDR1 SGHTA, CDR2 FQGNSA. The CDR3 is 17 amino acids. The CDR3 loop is CASSLGPTGRSGNTIYF. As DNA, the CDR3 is TGTGCCAGCAGCTTAGGCCCAACAGGGAGGTCTGGAAACACCATATATTTT.

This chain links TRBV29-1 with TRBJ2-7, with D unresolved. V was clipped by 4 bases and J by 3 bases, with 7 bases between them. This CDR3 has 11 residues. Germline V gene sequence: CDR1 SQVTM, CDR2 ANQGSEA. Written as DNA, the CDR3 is TGCAGCGTTGTGTCAAGCTACGAGCAGTACTTC. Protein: CSVVSSYEQYF.